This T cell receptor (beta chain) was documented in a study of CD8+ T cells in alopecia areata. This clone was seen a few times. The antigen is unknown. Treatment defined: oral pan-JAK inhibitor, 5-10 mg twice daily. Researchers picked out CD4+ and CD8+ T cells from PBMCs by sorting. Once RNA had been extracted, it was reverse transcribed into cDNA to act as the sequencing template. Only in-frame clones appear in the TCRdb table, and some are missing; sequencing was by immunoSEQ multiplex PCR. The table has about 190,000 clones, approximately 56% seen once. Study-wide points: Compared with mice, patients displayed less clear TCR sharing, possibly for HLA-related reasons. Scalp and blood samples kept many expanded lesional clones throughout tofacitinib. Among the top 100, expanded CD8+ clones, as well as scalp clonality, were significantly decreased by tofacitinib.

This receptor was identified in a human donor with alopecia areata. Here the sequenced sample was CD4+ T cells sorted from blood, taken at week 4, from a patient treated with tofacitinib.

The CDR3 DNA reads as TGTGCCAGCAGCTTGGTCCTAGCGGGAGGAGAAGAGCAGTTCTTC. It translates to CASSLVLAGGEEQFF. The chain links TRBV5-4 to TRBJ2-1, with 11 bases aligning to TRBD2. The V and J ends lost 0 bases and 10 bases, in that order; junction bases with no gene match: 6. Germline CDR1 reads SGHNT; CDR2 reads YYREEE (reference sequence). The length of the CDR3 is 15 residues.